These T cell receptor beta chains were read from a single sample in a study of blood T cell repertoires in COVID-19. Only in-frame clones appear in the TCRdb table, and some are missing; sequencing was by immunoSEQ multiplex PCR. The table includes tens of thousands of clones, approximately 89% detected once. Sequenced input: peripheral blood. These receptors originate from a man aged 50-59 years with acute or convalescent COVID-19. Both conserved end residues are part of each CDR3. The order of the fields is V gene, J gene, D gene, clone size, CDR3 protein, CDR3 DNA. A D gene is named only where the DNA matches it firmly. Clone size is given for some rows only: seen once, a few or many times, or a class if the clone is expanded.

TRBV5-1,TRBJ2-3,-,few,CASSLGPVSTDTQYF,TGCGCCAGCAGCTTGGGCCCAGTTAGCACAGATACGCAGTATTTT
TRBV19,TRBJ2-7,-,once,CASTSGDRAYEQYF,TGTGCCAGTACCTCGGGGGACAGAGCCTACGAGCAGTACTTC
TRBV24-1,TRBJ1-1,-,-,CATSEAGNTEAFF,TGTGCCACCAGTGAGGCGGGAAACACTGAAGCTTTCTTT
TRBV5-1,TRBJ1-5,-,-,CASSWGVGNQPQHF,TGCGCCAGCAGCTGGGGCGTGGGCAATCAGCCCCAGCATTTT
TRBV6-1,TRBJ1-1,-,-,CASSDETRGILNTEAFF,TGTGCCAGCAGTGACGAAACTAGGGGGATTTTGAACACTGAAGCTTTCTTT
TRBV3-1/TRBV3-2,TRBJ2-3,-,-,CASSRKRGAGTDTQYF,TGTGCCAGCAGCCGGAAACGGGGGGCCGGCACAGATACGCAGTATTTT
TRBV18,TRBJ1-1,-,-,CASSPDWGEGSEAFF,TGTGCCAGCTCACCGGACTGGGGGGAAGGATCTGAAGCTTTCTTT
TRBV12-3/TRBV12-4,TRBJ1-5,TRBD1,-,CASSLTGGQPQHF,TGTGCCAGCAGTTTGACAGGGGGTCAGCCCCAGCATTTT
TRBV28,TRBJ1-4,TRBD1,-,CASSLNLRDRLEEKLFF,TGTGCCAGCAGTTTAAACCTAAGGGACAGGCTCGAAGAAAAACTGTTTTTT
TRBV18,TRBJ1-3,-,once,CASSPLGHLSSGNTIYF,TGTGCCAGCTCACCTCTCGGACACCTAAGCTCTGGAAACACCATATATTTT
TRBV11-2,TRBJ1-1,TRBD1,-,CASSRGWWTGNTEAFF,TGTGCCAGCAGCAGGGGATGGTGGACAGGGAACACTGAAGCTTTCTTT
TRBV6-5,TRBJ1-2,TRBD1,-,CASSPGQESGYTF,TGTGCCAGCAGTCCGGGACAGGAGAGTGGCTACACCTTC
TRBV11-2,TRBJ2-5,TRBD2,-,CASSLAGGQETQYF,TGTGCCAGCAGCTTAGCGGGGGGCCAAGAGACCCAGTACTTC
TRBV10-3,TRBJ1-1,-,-,CAISDRGGVVTEAFF,TGTGCCATCAGTGACCGGGGGGGGGTAGTGACTGAAGCTTTCTTT
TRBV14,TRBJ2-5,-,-,CASSQGLISQYF,TGTGCCAGCAGCCAAGGACTAATTTCCCAGTACTTC
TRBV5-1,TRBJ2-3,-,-,CASSLDPGLLDTQYF,TGCGCCAGCAGCTTGGATCCGGGACTCTTAGATACGCAGTATTTT
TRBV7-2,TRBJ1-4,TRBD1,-,CASSKPGTGAEKLFF,TGTGCCAGCAGCAAACCCGGGACAGGGGCCGAAAAACTGTTTTTT
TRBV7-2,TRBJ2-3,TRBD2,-,CASSLGGLAGTDTQYF,TGTGCCAGCAGCTTAGGGGGACTAGCGGGCACAGATACGCAGTATTTT
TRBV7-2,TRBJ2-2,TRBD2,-,CASSYLAGGPVVTGELFF,TGTGCCAGCAGCTATCTAGCGGGGGGGCCGGTAGTCACCGGGGAGCTGTTTTTT
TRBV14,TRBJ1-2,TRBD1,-,CASSPGTGGGYGYTF,TGTGCCAGCAGCCCGGGGACAGGGGGCGGCTATGGCTACACCTTC
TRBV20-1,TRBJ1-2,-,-,CSASKGDYGYTF,TGCAGTGCTAGTAAGGGGGATTATGGCTACACCTTC
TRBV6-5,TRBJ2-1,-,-,CASTERYSSYNEQFF,TGTGCCAGCACCGAAAGGTACAGCTCCTACAATGAGCAGTTCTTC
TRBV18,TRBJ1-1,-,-,CASSPSYGGNTEAFF,TGTGCCAGCTCACCATCGTACGGGGGGAATACTGAAGCTTTCTTT
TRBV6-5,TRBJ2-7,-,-,CASRGGGAYEQYF,TGTGCCAGCAGGGGCGGGGGCGCCTACGAGCAGTACTTC
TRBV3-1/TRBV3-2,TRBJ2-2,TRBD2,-,CASSPRLAGVVGELFF,TGTGCCAGCAGCCCCCGACTAGCGGGGGTGGTCGGGGAGCTGTTTTTT
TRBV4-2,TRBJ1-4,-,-,CASSHPREPQVKLFF,TGTGCCAGCAGCCACCCCCGGGAGCCACAGGTGAAACTGTTTTTT
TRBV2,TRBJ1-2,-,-,CASRAFGSYGYTF,TGTGCCAGCAGGGCCTTCGGGTCCTATGGCTACACCTTC
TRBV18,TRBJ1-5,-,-,CASSETGHNQPQHF,TGTGCCAGCTCAGAAACAGGGCACAATCAGCCCCAGCATTTT
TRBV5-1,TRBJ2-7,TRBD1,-,CASSLDIRQGVGEQYF,TGCGCCAGCAGCTTGGATATCCGACAGGGGGTCGGCGAGCAGTACTTC
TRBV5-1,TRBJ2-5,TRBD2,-,CASSLAGNQETQYF,TGCGCCAGCAGCTTAGCGGGGAACCAAGAGACCCAGTACTTC
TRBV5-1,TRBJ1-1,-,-,CASSLRQPVTEAFF,TGCGCCAGCAGCTTGCGACAGCCGGTCACTGAAGCTTTCTTT
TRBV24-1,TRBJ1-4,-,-,CATSDGGRGTTNEKLFF,TGTGCCACCAGTGACGGTGGACGGGGAACAACTAATGAAAAACTGTTTTTT
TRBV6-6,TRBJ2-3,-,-,CASRVTRTGPADTQYF,TGTGCCAGCAGAGTTACCCGAACAGGGCCCGCAGATACGCAGTATTTT
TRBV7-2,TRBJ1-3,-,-,CASSSTSGHSGNTIYF,TGTGCCAGCAGCTCCACATCGGGACACTCTGGAAACACCATATATTTT
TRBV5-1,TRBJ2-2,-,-,CASSPGGTGELFF,TGCGCCAGCAGCCCGGGTGGGACCGGGGAGCTGTTTTTT
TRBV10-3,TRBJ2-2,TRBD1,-,CAISAGRTGRNTGELFF,TGTGCCATCAGTGCCGGAAGGACAGGGCGGAACACCGGGGAGCTGTTTTTT
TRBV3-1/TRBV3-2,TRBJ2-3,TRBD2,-,CASSQGQAGGITDTQYF,TGTGCCAGCAGCCAAGGCCAAGCGGGGGGCATTACAGATACGCAGTATTTT
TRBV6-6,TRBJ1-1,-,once,CASSTPVGTQEAFF,TGTGCCAGCAGTACGCCAGTTGGGACACAAGAAGCTTTCTTT
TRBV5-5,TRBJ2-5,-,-,CASSFPRGSKETQYF,TGTGCCAGCAGCTTTCCCCGGGGGTCAAAAGAGACCCAGTACTTC
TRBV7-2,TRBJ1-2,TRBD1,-,CASSLAGTGRYGYTF,TGTGCCAGCAGCTTAGCGGGGACAGGGCGCTATGGCTACACCTTC
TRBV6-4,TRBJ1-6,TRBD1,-,CASSPGTANSPLHF,TGTGCCAGCAGTCCCGGGACAGCAAATTCACCCCTCCACTTT
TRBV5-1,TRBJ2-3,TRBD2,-,CASTQEGGGRDTQYF,TGCGCCAGCACCCAGGAGGGCGGGGGAAGGGATACGCAGTATTTT
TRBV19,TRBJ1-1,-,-,CASSIGQGNTEAFF,TGTGCCAGTAGTATAGGCCAGGGGAACACTGAAGCTTTCTTT
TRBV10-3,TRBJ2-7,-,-,CAISDSQGPYEQYF,TGTGCCATCAGTGATAGTCAGGGCCCCTACGAGCAGTACTTC
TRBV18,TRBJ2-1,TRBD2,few,CASSPPAGGVNEQFF,TGTGCCAGCTCACCACCGGCGGGGGGCGTTAATGAGCAGTTCTTC
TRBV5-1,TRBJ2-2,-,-,CASSLSAGYNTGELFF,TGCGCCAGCAGCTTGAGCGCGGGGTATAACACCGGGGAGCTGTTTTTT
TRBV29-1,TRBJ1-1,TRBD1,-,CSVERDSVEAFF,TGCAGCGTTGAGAGGGACAGCGTTGAAGCTTTCTTT
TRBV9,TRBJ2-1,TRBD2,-,CASSPRTSLDEQFF,TGTGCCAGCAGCCCGCGGACTAGCTTAGATGAGCAGTTCTTC
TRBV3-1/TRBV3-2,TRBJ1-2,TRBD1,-,CASKRQGSGKYGYTF,TGTGCCAGCAAACGACAGGGTTCGGGAAAGTATGGCTACACCTTC
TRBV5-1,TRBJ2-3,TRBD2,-,CASSLPLAGGTDTQYF,TGCGCCAGCAGCTTACCACTAGCGGGGGGCACAGATACGCAGTATTTT
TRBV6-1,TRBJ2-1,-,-,CASSDSWGHYNEQFF,TGTGCCAGCAGTGATAGCTGGGGGCACTACAATGAGCAGTTCTTC
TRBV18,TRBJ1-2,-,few,CASSPTEQSYGYTF,TGTGCCAGCTCACCCACGGAGCAGAGCTATGGCTACACCTTC
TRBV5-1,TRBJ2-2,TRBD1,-,CASSRTGADTGELFF,TGCGCCAGCAGCCGGACAGGGGCCGACACCGGGGAGCTGTTTTTT
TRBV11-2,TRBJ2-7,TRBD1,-,CASSRGQGLDEQYF,TGTGCCAGCAGCCGGGGACAGGGATTAGACGAGCAGTACTTC
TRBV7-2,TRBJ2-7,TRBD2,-,CASSWRGSGVSSYEQYF,TGTGCCAGCAGCTGGAGGGGTAGCGGGGTGAGCTCCTACGAGCAGTACTTC